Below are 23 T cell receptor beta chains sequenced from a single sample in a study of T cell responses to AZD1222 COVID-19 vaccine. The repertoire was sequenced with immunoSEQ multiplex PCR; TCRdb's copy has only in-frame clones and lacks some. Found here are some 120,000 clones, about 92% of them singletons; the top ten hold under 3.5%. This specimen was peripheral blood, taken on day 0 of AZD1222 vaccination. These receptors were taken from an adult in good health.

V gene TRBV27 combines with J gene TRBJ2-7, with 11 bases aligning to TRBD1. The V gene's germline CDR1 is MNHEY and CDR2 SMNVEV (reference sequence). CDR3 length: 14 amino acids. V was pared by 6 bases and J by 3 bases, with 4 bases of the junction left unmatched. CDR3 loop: CASSRTGGGYEQYF. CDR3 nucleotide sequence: TGTGCCAGCAGCCGGACAGGGGGCGGCTACGAGCAGTACTTC.

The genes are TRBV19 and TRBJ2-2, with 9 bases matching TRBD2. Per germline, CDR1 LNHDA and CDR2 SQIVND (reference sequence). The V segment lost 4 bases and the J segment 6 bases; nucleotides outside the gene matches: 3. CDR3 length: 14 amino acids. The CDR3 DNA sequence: TGTGCCAGTAGTAGGTCTAGCGGGGCCGGGGAGCTGTTTTTT. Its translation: CASSRSSGAGELFF.

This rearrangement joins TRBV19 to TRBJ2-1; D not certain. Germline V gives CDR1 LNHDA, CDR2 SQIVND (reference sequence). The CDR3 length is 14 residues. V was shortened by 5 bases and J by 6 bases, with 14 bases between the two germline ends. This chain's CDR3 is CASSFRASPNEQFF. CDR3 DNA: TGTGCCAGTAGTTTCCGGGCTTCCCCCAATGAGCAGTTCTTC.

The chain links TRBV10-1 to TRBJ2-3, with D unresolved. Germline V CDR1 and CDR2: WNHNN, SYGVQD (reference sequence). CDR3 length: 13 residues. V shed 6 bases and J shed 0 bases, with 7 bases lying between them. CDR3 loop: CASREQSTDTQYF. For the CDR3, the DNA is TGCGCCAGCAGGGAGCAAAGCACAGATACGCAGTATTTT.

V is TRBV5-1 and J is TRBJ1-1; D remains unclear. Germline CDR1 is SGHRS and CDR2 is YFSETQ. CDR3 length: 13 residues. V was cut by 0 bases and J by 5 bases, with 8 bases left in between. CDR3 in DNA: TGCGCCAGCAGCTTGGGGGCAGGAACTGAAGCTTTCTTT. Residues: CASSLGAGTEAFF. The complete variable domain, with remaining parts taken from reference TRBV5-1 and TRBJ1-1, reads KAGVTQTPRYLIKTRGQQVTLSCSPISGHRSVSWYQQTPGQGLQFLFEYFSETQRNKGNFPGRFSGRQFSNSRSEMNVSTLELGDSALYLCASSLGAGTEAFFGQGTRLTVV.

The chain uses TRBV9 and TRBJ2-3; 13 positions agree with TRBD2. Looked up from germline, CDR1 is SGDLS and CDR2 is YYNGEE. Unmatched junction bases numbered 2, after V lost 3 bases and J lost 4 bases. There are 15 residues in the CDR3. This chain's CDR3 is CASSAGTSGADTQYF. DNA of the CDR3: TGTGCCAGCAGCGCAGGGACTAGCGGGGCAGATACGCAGTATTTT.

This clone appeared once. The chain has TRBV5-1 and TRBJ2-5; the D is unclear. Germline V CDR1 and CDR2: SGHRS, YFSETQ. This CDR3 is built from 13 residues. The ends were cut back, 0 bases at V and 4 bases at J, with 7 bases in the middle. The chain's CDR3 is CASSLVPGETQYF. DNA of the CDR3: TGCGCCAGCAGCTTGGTCCCTGGAGAGACCCAGTACTTC. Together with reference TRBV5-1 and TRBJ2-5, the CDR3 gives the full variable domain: KAGVTQTPRYLIKTRGQQVTLSCSPISGHRSVSWYQQTPGQGLQFLFEYFSETQRNKGNFPGRFSGRQFSNSRSEMNVSTLELGDSALYLCASSLVPGETQYFGPGTRLLVL.

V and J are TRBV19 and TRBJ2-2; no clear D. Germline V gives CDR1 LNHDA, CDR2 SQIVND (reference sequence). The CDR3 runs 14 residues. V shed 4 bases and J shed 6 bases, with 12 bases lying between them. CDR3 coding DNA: TGTGCCAGTAGTAGGACGGCATGGGCCGGGGAGCTGTTTTTT. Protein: CASSRTAWAGELFF.

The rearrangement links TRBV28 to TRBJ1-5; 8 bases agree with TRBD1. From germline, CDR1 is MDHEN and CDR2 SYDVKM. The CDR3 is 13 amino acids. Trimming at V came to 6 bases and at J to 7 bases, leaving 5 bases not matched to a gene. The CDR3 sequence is CASRARGRQPQHF. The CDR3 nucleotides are TGTGCCAGCAGAGCCAGGGGGCGACAGCCCCAGCATTTT.

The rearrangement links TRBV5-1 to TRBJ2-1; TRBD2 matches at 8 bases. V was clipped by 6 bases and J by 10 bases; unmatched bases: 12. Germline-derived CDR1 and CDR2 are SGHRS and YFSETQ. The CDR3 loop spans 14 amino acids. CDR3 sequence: CASNPDGRAQEQFF. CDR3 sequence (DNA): TGCGCCAGCAATCCCGACGGGAGGGCTCAGGAGCAGTTCTTC.

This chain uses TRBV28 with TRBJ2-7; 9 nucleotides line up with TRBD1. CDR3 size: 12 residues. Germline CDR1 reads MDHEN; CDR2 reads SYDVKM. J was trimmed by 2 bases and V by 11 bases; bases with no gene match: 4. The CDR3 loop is CAGGQGTYEQYF. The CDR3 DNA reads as TGTGCCGGCGGACAGGGGACCTACGAGCAGTACTTC.

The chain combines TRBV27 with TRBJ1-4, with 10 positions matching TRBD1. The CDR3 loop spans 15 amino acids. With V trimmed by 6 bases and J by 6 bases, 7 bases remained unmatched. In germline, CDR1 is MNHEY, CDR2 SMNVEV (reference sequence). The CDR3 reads CASRSGTGVDEKLFF. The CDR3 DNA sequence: TGTGCCAGCAGAAGTGGGACAGGGGTGGATGAAAAACTGTTTTTT.

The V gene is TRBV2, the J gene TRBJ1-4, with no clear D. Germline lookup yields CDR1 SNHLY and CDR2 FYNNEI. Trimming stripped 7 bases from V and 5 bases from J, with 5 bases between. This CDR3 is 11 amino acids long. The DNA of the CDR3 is TGTGCCAGCACTCGGAATGAAAAACTGTTTTTT. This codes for CASTRNEKLFF.

The CDR3 DNA is TGTGCCAGCAGTGAAGCCCGCTGGGAGGGCACCTACGAGCAGTACTTC. It codes for CASSEARWEGTYEQYF. The rearrangement links TRBV6-1 to TRBJ2-7; TRBD2 matches 7 bases. The germline V gene encodes CDR1 MNHNS and CDR2 SASEGT. Trimming removed 0 bases from V and 2 bases from J; junction bases left unmatched: 7. This CDR3 comprises 16 residues.

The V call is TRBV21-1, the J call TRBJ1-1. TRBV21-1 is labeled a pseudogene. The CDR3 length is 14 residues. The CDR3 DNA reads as TGTGCCAGCAGCGGACTTCAGGGTTACACTGAAGCTTTCTTT. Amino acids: CASSGLQGYTEAFF.

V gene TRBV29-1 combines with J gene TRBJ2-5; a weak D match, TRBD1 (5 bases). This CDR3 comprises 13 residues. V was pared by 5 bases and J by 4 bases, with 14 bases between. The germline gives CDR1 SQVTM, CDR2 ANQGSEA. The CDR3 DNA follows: TGCAGCGTTATTGTCCAGGGCGGAGAGACCCAGTACTTC. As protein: CSVIVQGGETQYF.

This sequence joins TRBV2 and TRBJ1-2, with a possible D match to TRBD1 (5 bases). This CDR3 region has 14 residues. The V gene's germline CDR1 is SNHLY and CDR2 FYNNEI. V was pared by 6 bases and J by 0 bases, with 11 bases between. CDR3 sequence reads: CASRKTEANYGYTF. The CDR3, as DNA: TGTGCCAGCAGAAAGACAGAAGCTAACTATGGCTACACCTTC.

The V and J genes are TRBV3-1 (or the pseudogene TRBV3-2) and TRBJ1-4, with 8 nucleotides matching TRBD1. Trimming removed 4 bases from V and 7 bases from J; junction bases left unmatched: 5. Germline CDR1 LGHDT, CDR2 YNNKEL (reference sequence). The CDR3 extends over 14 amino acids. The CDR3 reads CASSPTGTGEKLFF. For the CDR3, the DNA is TGTGCCAGCAGCCCGACAGGGACAGGTGAAAAACTGTTTTTT.

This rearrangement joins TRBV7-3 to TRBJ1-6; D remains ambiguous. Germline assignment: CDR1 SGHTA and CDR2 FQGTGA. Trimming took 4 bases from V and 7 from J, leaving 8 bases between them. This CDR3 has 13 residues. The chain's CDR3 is CASSYLVNSPLHF. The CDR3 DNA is TGTGCCAGCAGCTATTTAGTGAATTCACCCCTCCACTTT.

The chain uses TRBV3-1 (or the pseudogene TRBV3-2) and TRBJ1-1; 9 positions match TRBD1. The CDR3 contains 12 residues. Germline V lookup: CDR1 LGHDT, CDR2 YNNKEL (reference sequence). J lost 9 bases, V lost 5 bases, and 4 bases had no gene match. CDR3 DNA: TGTGCCAGCAGCTCACAGGGGGCCAAAGCTTTCTTT. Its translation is CASSSQGAKAFF.

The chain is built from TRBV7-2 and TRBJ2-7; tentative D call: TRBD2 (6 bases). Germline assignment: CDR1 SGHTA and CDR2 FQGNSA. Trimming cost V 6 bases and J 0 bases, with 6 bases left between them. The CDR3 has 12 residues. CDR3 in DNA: TGTGCCAGCAGGCGGGACTCCTACGAGCAGTACTTC. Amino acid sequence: CASRRDSYEQYF.

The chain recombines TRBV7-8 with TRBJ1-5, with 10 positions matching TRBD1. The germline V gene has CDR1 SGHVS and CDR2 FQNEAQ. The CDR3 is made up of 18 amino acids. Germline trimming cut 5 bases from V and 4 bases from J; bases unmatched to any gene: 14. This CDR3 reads CASSPATGGVGWNQPQHF. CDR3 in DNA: TGTGCCAGCAGCCCCGCGACAGGGGGCGTGGGGTGGAATCAGCCCCAGCATTTT.

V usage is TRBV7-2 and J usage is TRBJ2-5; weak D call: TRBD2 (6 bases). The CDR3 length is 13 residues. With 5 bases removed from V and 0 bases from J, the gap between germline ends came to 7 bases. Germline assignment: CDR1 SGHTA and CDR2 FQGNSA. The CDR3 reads CASSRDYQETQYF. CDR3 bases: TGTGCCAGCAGCCGGGACTACCAAGAGACCCAGTACTTC.